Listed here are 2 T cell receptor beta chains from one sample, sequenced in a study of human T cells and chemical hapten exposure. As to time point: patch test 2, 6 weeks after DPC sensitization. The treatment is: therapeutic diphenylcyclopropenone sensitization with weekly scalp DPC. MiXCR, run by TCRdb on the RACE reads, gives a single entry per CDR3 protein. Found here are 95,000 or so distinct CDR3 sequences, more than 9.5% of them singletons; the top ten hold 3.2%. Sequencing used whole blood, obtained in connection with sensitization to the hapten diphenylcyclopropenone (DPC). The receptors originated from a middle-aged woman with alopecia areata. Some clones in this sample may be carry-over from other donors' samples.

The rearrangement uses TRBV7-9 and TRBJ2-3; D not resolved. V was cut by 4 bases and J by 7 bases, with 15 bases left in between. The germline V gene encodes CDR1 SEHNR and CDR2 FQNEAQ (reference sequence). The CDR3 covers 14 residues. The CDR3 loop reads CASSSPGRGHTQYF. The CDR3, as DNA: TGTGCCAGCAGCTCCCCCGGCAGAGGACATACGCAGTATTTT.

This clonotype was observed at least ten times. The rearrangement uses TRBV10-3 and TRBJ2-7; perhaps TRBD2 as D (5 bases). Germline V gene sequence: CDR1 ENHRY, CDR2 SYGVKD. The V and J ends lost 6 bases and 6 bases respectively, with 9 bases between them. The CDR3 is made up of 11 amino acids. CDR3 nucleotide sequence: TGTGCCATCAGCGCCCGGGGCGAGCAGTACTTC. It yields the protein CAISARGEQYF.